The 29 T cell receptor beta chains in this list originate from one sample, sequenced in a study of CD8 T cells in ankylosing spondylitis. MiXCR, run by TCRdb on the 5' RACE reads, gives a single entry per CDR3 protein. The sample yields 200,000 to 250,000 distinct CDR3 sequences, about 26% seen once. The sequenced material came from blood, either unsorted or a sorted T cell fraction (not recorded which). The source is a male donor with ankylosing spondylitis or in good health (not recorded which).

This clonotype came up many times. The rearrangement links TRBV15 to TRBJ2-5, with 9 bases lining up with TRBD2. The CDR3 consists of 16 residues. Looked up from germline, CDR1 is LNHNV and CDR2 is YYDKDF (reference sequence). Trimming removed 0 bases from V and 4 bases from J; junction bases left unmatched: 6. The CDR3 here is CATSRDVGAGGETQYF. In nucleotides, the CDR3 is TGTGCCACCAGCAGAGACGTCGGAGCGGGAGGAGAGACCCAGTACTTC.

The chain recombines TRBV5-1 with TRBJ2-5, with D unresolved. The V and J ends lost 0 bases and 1 base respectively, with 7 bases between them. Germline values: CDR1 SGHRS, CDR2 YFSETQ. This CDR3 region has 14 residues. The CDR3 coding sequence is TGCGCCAGCAGCTTGGACAGTCTCCAAGAGACCCAGTACTTC. The encoded protein is CASSLDSLQETQYF.

This clonotype was counted many times. J is TRBJ1-2 and V is TRBV6-1, with 9 bases identical to TRBD1. CDR3 length: 14 residues. Trimming took 6 bases from V and 4 from J; bases not matched to a gene: 6. Germline V gives CDR1 MNHNS, CDR2 SASEGT. For the CDR3, the DNA is TGTGCCAGCAGCTCGACAGGGGGAGGCTATGGCTACACCTTC. Amino acid sequence: CASSSTGGGYGYTF.

This clonotype was seen a few times. V gene TRBV7-2 combines with J gene TRBJ2-1; D gene uncertain. This CDR3 is 14 amino acids long. Trimming removed 4 bases at V and 2 bases at J, with 9 bases between. CDR1 is SGHTA and CDR2 is FQGNSA in the germline V gene. CDR3 sequence: CASSYSPAYNEQFF. The CDR3 bases are TGTGCCAGCAGCTACTCTCCCGCCTACAATGAGCAGTTCTTC.

The J gene is TRBJ2-5, the V gene TRBV6-1; D is undetermined. V shed 6 bases and J shed 5 bases, with 13 bases lying between them. The CDR3 is 13 amino acids. Germline V gene sequence: CDR1 MNHNS, CDR2 SASEGT. Written as DNA, the CDR3 is TGTGCCAGCAGCATAGAAAGGGCGGAGACCCAGTACTTC. It specifies CASSIERAETQYF.

The chain recombines TRBV20-1 with TRBJ2-2, with D hard to call. The germline V gene encodes CDR1 DFQATT and CDR2 SNEGSKA (reference sequence). Trimming removed 8 bases from V and 3 bases from J, with 13 bases in between. The CDR3 length is 13 residues. Here the CDR3 DNA reads TGCAGTTCCCCCGGCGCGGACACCGGGGAGCTGTTTTTT. As protein: CSSPGADTGELFF.

This clonotype is a singleton in its sample. V gene TRBV10-3 combines with J gene TRBJ1-1, with a weak D call TRBD1 (5 bases). This CDR3 spans 13 amino acids. CDR1 ENHRY and CDR2 SYGVKD come from the germline V gene. Trimming left V 4 bases short and J 1 base short, with 7 bases between. This CDR3 is CAISAQENTEAFF. CDR3 nucleotides: TGTGCCATCAGTGCACAGGAGAACACTGAAGCTTTCTTT.

In its sample, this clonotype was seen many times. J is TRBJ1-6 and V is TRBV10-3; 7 bases match TRBD1. Germline assignment: CDR1 ENHRY and CDR2 SYGVKD. The CDR3 has 15 residues. V lost 1 base, J lost 9 bases, and 6 bases stayed unmatched. The CDR3 loop reads CAISELTQGISPLHF. The CDR3 bases are TGTGCCATCAGTGAGTTAACACAGGGGATTTCACCCCTCCACTTT.

The CDR3, as DNA: TGCAGTGCTATGCCACCCTACTCTGGGGCCAACGTCCTGACTTTC. As protein: CSAMPPYSGANVLTF. V and J are TRBV20-1 and TRBJ2-6; D gene uncertain. This CDR3 comprises 15 residues. V lost 4 bases and J lost 0, with 10 bases in between. Germline assignment: CDR1 DFQATT and CDR2 SNEGSKA (reference sequence).

This clonotype was picked up a small number of times. The chain is built from TRBV20-1 and TRBJ1-1; possible D gene TRBD1, 5 bases. Germline V gene sequence: CDR1 DFQATT, CDR2 SNEGSKA (reference sequence). V gave up 2 bases and J gave up 10 bases, with 17 bases separating them. This CDR3 is built from 13 residues. In DNA form, the CDR3 reads TGCAGTGCTAGACTTCCGGCCGCGAGGGGAGCTTTCTTT. It yields the protein CSARLPAARGAFF.

This sequence joins TRBV28 and TRBJ2-3, with D possibly TRBD1 on 5 matching bases. The CDR3 length is 14 residues. CDR1 and CDR2 (germline): MDHEN, SYDVKM. With 1 base removed from V and 5 bases from J, the gap between germline ends came to 10 bases. Here the CDR3 DNA reads TGTGCCAGCAGTTTATCGACCGGACAAGATACGCAGTATTTT. Translated: CASSLSTGQDTQYF.

This clonotype was seen more than once but under ten times. This chain links TRBV4-2 with TRBJ2-7; the match to TRBD2 covers 7 bases. The CDR3 runs to 16 residues. Unmatched junction bases numbered 8, after V lost 2 bases and J lost 1 base. The germline CDR1 and CDR2 sequences are LGHNA and YNFKEQ. The CDR3 region has the DNA TGTGCCAGCAGCCAATCGGTAGCGGGTCGATCCTACGAGCAGTACTTC. Protein sequence: CASSQSVAGRSYEQYF.

Ten or more counts support this clonotype. The chain uses TRBV12-3 or TRBV12-4 and TRBJ2-7; 10 bases agree with TRBD2. J gave up 7 bases and V 1 base, and 10 bases lay outside the gene matches. There are 16 residues in the CDR3. For the CDR3, the DNA is TGTGCCAGCAGTTTAGAGCCTAGCGGGAGTTGGGCAGAGCAGTACTTC. Encoded protein: CASSLEPSGSWAEQYF.

The V and J genes are TRBV10-3 and TRBJ1-2; tentative D call: TRBD1 (5 bases). Trimming shortened V by 0 bases and J by 3 bases, and 11 bases separated the two germline ends. The V gene's germline CDR1 is ENHRY and CDR2 SYGVKD. This CDR3 region has 15 residues. CDR3 protein: CAISESSRDHYGYTF. CDR3 in DNA: TGTGCCATCAGTGAGTCCTCCCGGGACCACTATGGCTACACCTTC.

The chain combines TRBV3-1 with TRBJ2-5; no definite D call. The germline CDR1 and CDR2 sequences are LGHDT and YNNKEL (reference sequence). This CDR3 has 13 residues. The ends were cut back, 8 bases at V and 2 bases at J, with 12 bases in the middle. CDR3 sequence reads: CASCWDAQETQYF. CDR3 coding DNA: TGTGCCAGCTGTTGGGATGCACAAGAGACCCAGTACTTC.

The J gene is TRBJ2-3, the V gene TRBV6-2 or TRBV6-3; D is possibly TRBD1 (6 bases). Trimming cost V 5 bases and J 2 bases, with 11 bases left between them. This CDR3 comprises 14 residues. CDR1 is MNHEY and CDR2 is SVGEGT in the germline V gene. This CDR3 is CASSRDRITDTQYF. For the CDR3, the DNA is TGTGCCAGCAGTCGCGACAGGATCACAGATACGCAGTATTTT.

This clonotype was observed a handful of times. In nucleotides, the CDR3 is TGTGCCAGCAAGGAATCCGGGGAGCTGTTTTTT. Protein sequence: CASKESGELFF. V and J are TRBV4-2 and TRBJ2-2; no firm D call. V was pared by 7 bases and J by 6 bases, with 6 bases between. CDR3 length: 11 amino acids. From germline, CDR1 is LGHNA and CDR2 YNFKEQ.

This clonotype has more than one count but fewer than ten. This rearrangement joins TRBV6-6 to TRBJ1-2, with TRBD1 matching 8 bases. The CDR3 is made up of 12 amino acids. CDR1 and CDR2 from the germline V gene are MNHNY and SVGAGI (reference sequence). Trimming removed 5 bases from V and 7 bases from J; junction bases left unmatched: 3. The CDR3 spells CASSAGGGGYTF. In DNA, the CDR3 is TGTGCCAGCAGTGCAGGGGGCGGTGGCTACACCTTC.

The table lists this clonotype with many counts. A junction end diverges from the germline sequence, so it may reflect a read error. V is TRBV7-7 and J is TRBJ2-1; maybe TRBD2 (5 bases). The V gene's germline CDR1 is SSHAT and CDR2 FNYEAQ (reference sequence). CDR3 length: 15 amino acids. The CDR3 bases are TGTGCTAGCAGCCCTACTAGTTCCCTATACAATGAGCAGTTCTTC. This gives the protein CASSPTSSLYNEQFF.

This clonotype has at least ten counts. The CDR3 DNA reads as TGTGCCAGCAGCAACTGGGGACCAGAGGAGAACATTCAGTACTTC. Amino acids: CASSNWGPEENIQYF. This rearrangement joins TRBV7-8 to TRBJ2-4; the D call may be TRBD1 or TRBD2 (5 bases each). The germline CDR1 and CDR2 sequences are SGHVS and FQNEAQ. V was clipped by 5 bases and J by 7 bases, with 18 bases between them. This CDR3 is built from 15 residues.

This clonotype was seen ten or more times. The chain links TRBV4-2 to TRBJ2-7; D might be TRBD1 (5 bases). Germline lookup yields CDR1 LGHNA and CDR2 YNFKEQ. This CDR3 contains 17 residues. V shed 0 bases and J shed 5 bases, with 20 bases lying between them. The CDR3 nucleotides read TGTGCCAGCAGCCAAGAAAAGTTTGCCCAGGGCTTGGACGAGCAGTACTTC. This codes for CASSQEKFAQGLDEQYF.

The chain joins TRBV3-1 to TRBJ2-7, with TRBD1 as a possible D gene (5 bases). Germline loops: CDR1 LGHDT, CDR2 YNNKEL (reference sequence). V dropped 1 base and J dropped 5 bases, with 15 bases sitting between them. The CDR3 runs to 15 residues. The CDR3 loop is CASSQVRQGKDEQYF. DNA of the CDR3: TGTGCCAGCAGCCAAGTCCGGCAGGGTAAGGACGAGCAGTACTTC.

V gene TRBV9 combines with J gene TRBJ2-3; D is undetermined. The CDR3 has 17 residues. CDR1 and CDR2 (germline): SGDLS, YYNGEE. Trimming pared 3 bases from V and 0 bases from J, leaving 17 bases between. The CDR3 nucleotides read TGTGCCAGCAGCGATGCCCCGGTGACTCCCAGCACAGATACGCAGTATTTT. Protein sequence: CASSDAPVTPSTDTQYF.

This clonotype came up a few times. This chain uses TRBV20-1 with TRBJ2-3; D is unresolved. Germline loops: CDR1 DFQATT, CDR2 SNEGSKA (reference sequence). Trimming removed 1 base from V and 3 bases from J, with 11 bases in between. This CDR3 is 14 amino acids long. In DNA form, the CDR3 reads TGCAGTGCTAGAGTCCCCTGGGTAACAGATACGCAGTATTTT. It yields the protein CSARVPWVTDTQYF.

This chain connects TRBV20-1 to TRBJ2-2; 7 nucleotides align to TRBD2. The CDR3 extends over 15 amino acids. Germline V gene sequence: CDR1 DFQATT, CDR2 SNEGSKA (reference sequence). After removal of 0 bases from V and 5 bases from J, the junction contained 6 bases not matched to a gene. CDR3 in amino acids: CSARDKGRETGELFF. The CDR3 DNA sequence: TGCAGTGCTAGAGATAAGGGGCGGGAGACCGGGGAGCTGTTTTTT.

The chain carries TRBV10-3 and TRBJ2-1; D remains unclear. The CDR3 extends over 14 amino acids. Germline loops: CDR1 ENHRY, CDR2 SYGVKD. Trimming took off 2 bases at V and 4 bases at J, with 9 bases between the two ends. The CDR3, as DNA: TGTGCCATCAGTGAGGGCTCCCGATACAATGAGCAGTTCTTC. Its protein is CAISEGSRYNEQFF.

The rearrangement links TRBV20-1 to TRBJ2-3; 9 positions agree with TRBD2. The V and J ends lost 6 bases and 3 bases, in that order; junction bases with no gene match: 16. The V gene's germline CDR1 is DFQATT and CDR2 SNEGSKA (reference sequence). This CDR3 is built from 17 residues. CDR3 region: CSARIEWTSVRTDTQYF. CDR3 nucleotide sequence: TGCAGTGCCCGCATTGAATGGACTAGCGTAAGGACAGATACGCAGTATTTT.

The table lists this clonotype with a few counts. The gene calls are TRBV20-1 and TRBJ2-1; a possible D gene is TRBD2 (6 bases). Germline lookup yields CDR1 DFQATT and CDR2 SNEGSKA (reference sequence). Trimming removed 0 bases from V and 5 bases from J, with 11 bases in between. The CDR3 length is 14 residues. CDR3 sequence reads: CSARDKRGNNEQFF. The CDR3 DNA is TGCAGTGCTAGAGATAAACGGGGGAACAATGAGCAGTTCTTC.

The chain recombines TRBV29-1 with TRBJ2-1; a possible D gene is TRBD2 (6 bases). CDR1 and CDR2 (germline): SQVTM, ANQGSEA. V lost 4 bases to trimming and J lost 10 bases, with 17 bases between them. The CDR3 is 13 residues long. The CDR3 nucleotides read TGCAGCGTTGTGGGGGGTCGGGGTGAAGAGCAGTTCTTC. Translated: CSVVGGRGEEQFF.